This is a list of T cell receptor beta chains from one sample in a study of response to subunit inactivated influenza vaccine. In TCRdb, the RT-PCR reads were re-called with MiXCR into one record per CDR3 protein. The sample shows about 700,000 distinct CDR3 sequences, roughly 13% of them seen only once. Source: PBMCs from blood, taken around 15 days before vaccination. All receptors come from a man in his fifties who received an inactivated influenza vaccine. CDR3s include the opening cysteine and the closing phenylalanine or tryptophan. The D gene is left open where the match is weak. Clone size appears in some rows only: once, few, many, or a class for an expanded clone.

abundance	v_gene	len	j_gene	d_gene	CDR3aa	CDR3nt
.	TRBV10-3	18	TRBJ2-1	TRBD2	CAISLDPSGTPLLNEQFF	TGTGCCATCAGTTTAGACCCTAGCGGGACCCCCTTACTCAATGAGCAGTTCTTC
few	TRBV12-3/TRBV12-4	13	TRBJ2-1	.	CASSFGGHNEQFF	TGTGCCAGCAGTTTCGGGGGGCACAATGAGCAGTTCTTC
few	TRBV10-3	14	TRBJ2-3	.	CAIGGSGSTDTQYF	TGTGCCATCGGGGGGTCAGGTAGTACAGATACGCAGTATTTT
few	TRBV7-2	14	TRBJ1-1	.	CASSSGLGYTEAFF	TGTGCCAGCAGCTCGGGACTGGGGTATACTGAAGCTTTCTTT
few	TRBV20-1	15	TRBJ1-4	TRBD1	CSARDPDRGQRKLFF	TGCAGTGCTAGAGACCCGGACAGGGGGCAGAGAAAACTGTTTTTT
many	TRBV7-2	15	TRBJ2-7	TRBD1	CASTRGQGVKYEQYF	TGTGCCAGCACACGGGGTCAGGGGGTAAAGTACGAGCAGTACTTC
.	TRBV5-1	16	TRBJ1-1	TRBD1	CASSFTTGGWGTEAFF	TGCGCCAGCAGCTTCACGACAGGGGGCTGGGGCACTGAAGCTTTCTTT
few	TRBV7-2	15	TRBJ2-7	.	CASSLGGSFTYEQYF	TGTGCCAGCAGCTTAGGGGGCTCGTTCACCTACGAGCAGTACTTC
few	TRBV28	19	TRBJ2-1	TRBD2	CASGTWKLAGETSYNEQFF	TGTGCCAGCGGGACGTGGAAACTAGCGGGAGAGACCTCCTACAATGAGCAGTTCTTC
once	TRBV3-1	16	TRBJ2-5	TRBD2	CASSPGLAGGSETQYF	TGTGCCAGCAGCCCGGGACTAGCGGGGGGCTCAGAGACCCAGTACTTC
many	TRBV12-3/TRBV12-4	14	TRBJ2-2	.	CASSYSGNTGELFF	TGTGCCAGCAGTTATAGCGGAAACACCGGGGAGCTGTTTTTT
.	TRBV5-6	16	TRBJ2-1	TRBD2	CASSVTGTSGRDEQFF	TGTGCCAGCAGCGTAACCGGGACTAGCGGGAGGGATGAGCAGTTCTTC
.	TRBV20-1	19	TRBJ2-1	.	CSARPERVAGKNPYNEQFF	TGCAGTGCTAGGCCAGAGAGGGTTGCGGGGAAAAATCCCTACAATGAGCAGTTCTTC
many	TRBV4-3	16	TRBJ2-1	TRBD2	CASSRGTSGDYNEQFF	TGCGCCAGCAGCCGCGGGACTAGCGGAGATTACAATGAGCAGTTCTTC
.	TRBV4-2	16	TRBJ1-3	.	CASSQSDRNSGNTIYF	TGTGCCAGCAGCCAATCTGACCGAAACTCTGGAAACACCATATATTTT
few	TRBV4-1	15	TRBJ2-7	.	CASSHLGRGPYEQYF	TGCGCCAGCAGCCACCTTGGACGGGGGCCCTACGAGCAGTACTTC
.	TRBV12-3/TRBV12-4	20	TRBJ2-3	TRBD2	CASSSRLAGGFGGWTDTQYF	TGTGCCAGCAGTTCGCGACTAGCGGGGGGTTTCGGAGGTTGGACAGATACGCAGTATTTT
few	TRBV12-3/TRBV12-4	16	TRBJ2-7	TRBD2	CASSGTQRGVSYEQYF	TGTGCCAGCAGTGGGACCCAGCGGGGGGTCTCCTACGAGCAGTACTTC
few	TRBV29-1	12	TRBJ2-5	.	CSVMVQRETQYF	TGCAGCGTTATGGTTCAGCGAGAGACCCAGTACTTC
many	TRBV6-2/TRBV6-3	13	TRBJ1-6	TRBD1	CASRQGANSPLHF	TGTGCCAGCAGACAGGGGGCTAATTCACCCCTCCACTTT
few	TRBV5-1	15	TRBJ1-1	TRBD1	CASRYPGQGSTEAFF	TGCGCCAGCAGGTATCCGGGACAGGGGAGCACTGAAGCTTTCTTT
.	TRBV7-2	14	TRBJ1-4	.	CASSLFRDNEKLFF	TGTGCCAGCAGCTTGTTCAGGGATAATGAAAAACTGTTTTTT
.	TRBV5-1	14	TRBJ2-5	.	CASCLFASQETQYF	TGCGCCAGCTGCTTGTTCGCCTCCCAAGAGACCCAGTACTTC
.	TRBV20-1	14	TRBJ2-7	.	CSARAPAAAYEQYF	TGCAGTGCTAGAGCCCCGGCGGCGGCCTACGAGCAGTACTTC
.	TRBV4-3	16	TRBJ2-2	.	CASSQELAGGTGELFF	TGCGCCAGCAGCCAAGAATTGGCTGGTGGAACCGGGGAGCTGTTTTTT
.	TRBV6-2/TRBV6-3	15	TRBJ2-7	.	CASSYGGWGPYEQYF	TGTGCCAGCAGTTATGGAGGATGGGGCCCCTACGAGCAGTACTTC
.	TRBV5-1	17	TRBJ2-2	TRBD1	CASSLRRQGLNTGELFF	TGCGCCAGCAGCTTAAGACGACAGGGGTTGAACACCGGGGAGCTGTTTTTT
.	TRBV20-1	17	TRBJ2-1	TRBD2	CCARPTLLAGLYNEQFF	TGCTGTGCTAGACCCACGCTTCTAGCGGGCCTCTACAATGAGCAGTTCTTC
few	TRBV14	12	TRBJ2-3	.	CASSPMGFTQYF	TGTGCCAGCAGCCCGATGGGATTTACGCAGTATTTT
few	TRBV20-1	15	TRBJ1-2	.	CSASAVGGRADGYTF	TGCAGTGCTTCGGCGGTAGGGGGACGAGCGGATGGCTACACCTTC
.	TRBV6-5	12	TRBJ2-1	.	CASSYSLTEQFF	TGTGCCAGCAGTTACTCGTTAACTGAGCAGTTCTTC
few	TRBV7-8	14	TRBJ2-5	.	CASSIAGLSETQYF	TGTGCCAGCAGCATAGCTGGGCTTAGTGAGACCCAGTACTTC
few	TRBV20-1	15	TRBJ2-7	.	CSAGPRGRGLIEQYF	TGCAGTGCGGGCCCTCGGGGCAGGGGACTTATTGAGCAGTACTTC
few	TRBV29-1	15	TRBJ2-7	TRBD1	CSVEEGQGGPYEQYF	TGCAGCGTTGAAGAAGGACAGGGGGGGCCCTACGAGCAGTACTTC
few	TRBV19	12	TRBJ1-1	.	CASRIGTAEAFF	TGTGCCAGTAGGATCGGGACCGCGGAAGCTTTCTTT
.	TRBV29-1	14	TRBJ1-1	TRBD1	CSVTGTGLRTEAFF	TGCAGCGTAACCGGGACAGGGTTAAGGACTGAAGCTTTCTTT
few	TRBV24-1	15	TRBJ2-1	TRBD2	CATSDMTSRFDEQFF	TGTGCCACCAGTGACATGACTAGCAGGTTCGATGAGCAGTTCTTC
.	TRBV7-2	15	TRBJ1-2	.	CASSPMASANYGYTF	TGTGCCAGCAGCCCCATGGCGTCAGCTAACTATGGCTACACCTTC
.	TRBV29-1	15	TRBJ2-3	TRBD2	CSVGIAGASTDTQYF	TGCAGCGTTGGGATAGCGGGGGCCAGCACAGATACGCAGTATTTT
.	TRBV11-2	16	TRBJ1-2	TRBD1	CASSPGDRTANYGYTF	TGTGCCAGCAGCCCGGGGGACAGGACCGCTAACTATGGCTACACCTTC
.	TRBV7-7	14	TRBJ2-1	.	CASSSGRGGGAMFF	TGTGCTAGCAGCTCTGGGCGAGGAGGGGGCGCGATGTTCTTC
few	TRBV19	14	TRBJ2-7	.	CASSSGLPKYEQYF	TGTGCCAGTAGTTCAGGACTACCCAAGTACGAGCAGTACTTC
.	TRBV11-2	15	TRBJ2-5	.	CASSPRGVSQETQYF	TGTGCCAGCAGCCCCAGGGGGGTGTCTCAAGAGACCCAGTACTTC
few	TRBV18	12	TRBJ2-7	.	CASSPRYYEQYF	TGTGCCAGCTCACCACGGTACTACGAGCAGTACTTC
many	TRBV28	14	TRBJ2-3	.	CASSLSRVTDTQYF	TGTGCCAGCAGTTTATCCAGGGTCACAGATACGCAGTATTTT
.	TRBV5-1	15	TRBJ1-4	.	CASSKTRTTNEKLFF	TGCGCCAGCAGCAAAACAAGAACAACTAATGAAAAACTGTTTTTT
.	TRBV20-1	13	TRBJ2-4	.	CIRTGLAKNIQYF	TGCATTAGAACCGGACTAGCCAAAAACATTCAGTACTTC